This TCR beta chain was obtained from a study of blood T cell repertoires in COVID-19 (dated by TCRdb to the early 2020s). For context, the study as a whole: Samples from collaborators originated in the United States, Italy and Spain and spanned both the acute and convalescent phases of COVID-19. The repertoires were made available in a free public database intended to serve as a resource for research on the immune response to SARS-CoV-2. Deeply sampled blood TCRbeta repertoires from subjects exposed to, actively infected with, or recovered from COVID-19 were included in the dataset. A de-identified subject ID, COVID-19 status, age in years and sex were almost always included in the sample metadata. Where available, HLA class I and class II types were obtained from metadata supplied by the sample provider rather than from assay-based typing. The material from the prospective study consisted of cDNA or gDNA derived from T cells, B-cell-depleted T cells, or PBMCs. Samples came from the ongoing ImmuneRACE study (first 160 participants) plus 1,254 subjects from 6 global collaborators. What the research found in general, with its limitations: Clinical and demographic metadata were provided uncurated, with the amount varying by source and participant.

Enrolling through a virtual design, the prospective study's participants ranged in age from roughly 18 to 100 years and lived across roughly 23 United States geographic areas. In the prospective study, cohorts were assigned on the basis of participant-reported clinical history obtained from a screening survey and a study questionnaire. Recovered participants in ImmuneRACE Cohort 3 were defined by two consecutive negative NP/OP PCR tests, clearance by a healthcare professional, or resolution of symptoms. Each participant in the prospective study had whole blood, serum and a nasopharyngeal or oropharyngeal swab collected by mobile phlebotomists. Prospective study participants could optionally give additional blood draws and questionnaires over an approximately two-month period. Blood samples from the prospective study were shipped frozen or at room temperature prior to DNA extraction. At the junction V is shortened by 4 bases and J by 16 bases; bases outside the gene matches: 13. The germline V gene sets CDR1 to SNHLY and CDR2 to FYNNEI. The CDR3, cysteine through phenylalanine, is 14 amino acids long. The CDR3 DNA has 42 bases and is translated from base 1.

The immunoSEQ Assay, a bias-controlled multiplex PCR, was used to amplify TCRbeta CDR3 regions from genomic DNA. Turning to the authors' computational methods: Nucleated cell counts per sample were estimated from amplification of reference gene primers within the assay. To quantify the absolute abundance of each unique TCRbeta CDR3 rearrangement, sequence reads were collapsed and filtered. Productive Simpson clonality was computed per sample as the square root of Simpson's diversity index over productive rearrangements. TCRdb holds this immuneACCESS table with in-frame rearrangements only. Some clones are missing; in checked studies, unresolved V genes explain under half, and the rest has no known cause. That table is the source of V, J and clone size, and D and trimming were worked out from the DNA. For this sample the table gives 150,000 to 250,000 clones, of which about nine tenths were detected only once. The top ten clonotypes cover about 2.3% of the sample.

A word on this clone: Its antigen specificity is not known. No base qualities exist here, and no much larger clone lies one base off it.

The specimen was PBMCs or T cells enriched from blood (not recorded which). The chain joins TRBV2 to TRBJ1-5; 10 junctional bases match TRBD1. The sequence came from a woman in her thirties who had recovered from COVID-19. For the CDR3, the sequence is CASSAPGQGLSKHF. The nucleotides are TGTGCCAGCAGTGCACCGGGACAGGGGCTTAGCAAACATTTT.